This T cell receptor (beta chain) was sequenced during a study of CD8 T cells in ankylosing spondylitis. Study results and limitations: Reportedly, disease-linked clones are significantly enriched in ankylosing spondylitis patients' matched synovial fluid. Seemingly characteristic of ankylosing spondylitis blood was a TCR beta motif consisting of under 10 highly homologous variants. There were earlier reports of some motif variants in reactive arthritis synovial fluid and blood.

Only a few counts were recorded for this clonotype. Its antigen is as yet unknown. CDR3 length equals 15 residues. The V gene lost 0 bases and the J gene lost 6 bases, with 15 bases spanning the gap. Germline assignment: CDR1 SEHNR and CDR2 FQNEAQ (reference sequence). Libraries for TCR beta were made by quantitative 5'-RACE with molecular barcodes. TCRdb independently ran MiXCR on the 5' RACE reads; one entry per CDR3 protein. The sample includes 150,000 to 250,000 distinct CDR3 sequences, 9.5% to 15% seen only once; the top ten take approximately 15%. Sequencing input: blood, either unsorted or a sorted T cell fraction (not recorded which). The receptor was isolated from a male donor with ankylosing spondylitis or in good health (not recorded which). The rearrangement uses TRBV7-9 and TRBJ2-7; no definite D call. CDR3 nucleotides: TGTGCCAGCAGCTTAGCGGTTGGGATAATCCCCGAGCAGTACTTC. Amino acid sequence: CASSLAVGIIPEQYF.